These 7 T cell receptor beta chains share one sample of origin, sequenced in a study of T cells after yellow fever vaccination. TCRdb re-derived calls from the 5' RACE reads in MiXCR, one entry per CDR3 protein. The sample holds more than 300,000 distinct CDR3 sequences; about 10% are singletons and the top ten take roughly 3%. The sequencing used CD4+ T cells sorted from PBMCs, collected 45 days after the yellow fever booster vaccination. The receptors come from a man aged 18 to 30 who received the YFV17D yellow fever vaccine.

V is TRBV14 and J is TRBJ2-3, with 7 bases fitting TRBD1. Unmatched junction bases numbered 3, after V lost 3 bases and J lost 6 bases. This CDR3 spans 13 amino acids. Germline lookup yields CDR1 SGHDN and CDR2 FVKESK. The CDR3 spells CASSHQGEDTQYF. CDR3 coding DNA: TGTGCCAGCAGCCACCAGGGGGAGGATACGCAGTATTTT.

This clonotype occurred many times. The chain uses TRBV10-3 and TRBJ2-3; D gene unclear. CDR1 is ENHRY, CDR2 SYGVKD, per germline. Trimming took off 4 bases at V and 6 bases at J, with 11 bases between the two ends. The CDR3 has 13 amino acids. This CDR3 reads CAISGLAADTQYF. The CDR3 bases are TGTGCCATCAGTGGTTTGGCAGCTGATACGCAGTATTTT.

The V call is TRBV5-6, the J call TRBJ2-2; 9 nucleotides line up with TRBD1. Unmatched junction bases numbered 2, after V lost 3 bases and J lost 8 bases. The CDR3 contains 13 residues. CDR1 is SGHDT and CDR2 is YYEEEE in the germline V gene. Written as DNA, the CDR3 is TGTGCCAGCAGCTGGGACAGGGAGGGGGAGCTGTTTTTT. It codes for CASSWDREGELFF. Full variable domain (missing parts from reference TRBV5-6 and TRBJ2-2): DAGVTQSPTHLIKTRGQQVTLRCSPKSGHDTVSWYQQALGQGPQFIFQYYEEEERQRGNFPDRFSGHQFPNYSSELNVNALLLGDSALYLCASSWDREGELFFGEGSRLTVL.

The CDR3 sequence: CASSHWSSGANVLTF. CDR3 in DNA: TGTGCCAGCAGCCATTGGAGCTCTGGGGCCAACGTCCTGACTTTC. This sequence joins TRBV11-2 and TRBJ2-6, with D hard to call. Trimming left V 5 bases short and J 0 bases short, with 8 bases between. CDR3 length equals 15 residues. The germline V gene encodes CDR1 SGHAT and CDR2 FQNNGV.

The sample holds many counts of this clonotype. This chain uses TRBV10-1 with TRBJ2-2; D uncertain. V lost 3 bases and J lost 2, with 7 bases in between. The germline CDR1 and CDR2 sequences are WNHNN and SYGVQD (reference sequence). CDR3 length: 14 amino acids. The CDR3 loop reads CASSEAPNTGELFF. The DNA for the CDR3 is TGCGCCAGCAGTGAAGCACCTAACACCGGGGAGCTGTTTTTT.

The rearrangement joins TRBV20-1 to TRBJ2-1; D is unresolved. Germline lookup yields CDR1 DFQATT and CDR2 SNEGSKA (reference sequence). The CDR3 runs to 12 residues. V lost 5 bases and J lost 3, with 8 bases in between. As DNA, the CDR3 is TGCAGTGCTCCCGAAGGCTACAATGAGCAGTTCTTC. Encoded protein: CSAPEGYNEQFF.

V usage is TRBV24-1 and J usage is TRBJ2-5; D is ambiguous. CDR3 size: 12 residues. With 0 bases removed from V and 7 bases from J, the gap between germline ends came to 5 bases. Germline CDR1 reads KGHDR; CDR2 reads SFDVKD. Here the CDR3 reads CATSDLLGTQYF. For the CDR3, the DNA is TGTGCCACCAGTGATTTGCTTGGGACCCAGTACTTC.